This is a list of T cell receptor beta chains from one sample in a study of blood T cells in healthy people across ages. From the 5' RACE reads, TCRdb called clonotypes with MiXCR, one entry per CDR3 protein. This table has 800,000 or so distinct CDR3 sequences, 25% appearing once. This sample also belongs to another study, concerning T cells of mothers and their children.

The material sequenced was blood. The receptors were sampled from a boy between 10 and 17 years old in good health. Both conserved end residues are part of each CDR3. The D gene is left open where the match is weak. Rows give clone size only sometimes, using once, few, many, or a class for an expanded clone.

size	V	J	D	CDR3	DNA
.	TRBV29-1	TRBJ2-3	.	CSVASIGRRGTDTQYF	TGCAGCGTTGCTTCTATCGGACGGAGGGGCACAGATACGCAGTATTTT
few	TRBV18	TRBJ2-5	.	CASSPPQLRETQYF	TGTGCCAGCTCACCACCGCAGCTTCGAGAGACCCAGTACTTC
.	TRBV20-1	TRBJ2-4	TRBD2	CSAPGGIVGGAKNIQYF	TGCAGTGCCCCCGGGGGGATAGTGGGGGGGGCCAAAAACATTCAGTACTTC
.	TRBV3-1	TRBJ2-1	TRBD2	CASSQDRTSGNEQFF	TGTGCCAGCAGCCAAGATAGGACTAGCGGGAATGAGCAGTTCTTC
.	TRBV28	TRBJ2-7	.	CASSPGTGRYGEQYF	TGTGCCAGCAGTCCCGGGACTGGACGCTACGGGGAGCAGTACTTC
.	TRBV20-1	TRBJ1-5	TRBD1	CSARDARGHQPQHF	TGCAGTGCTAGAGATGCCAGGGGGCATCAGCCCCAGCATTTT
few	TRBV6-1	TRBJ2-1	TRBD2	CASSTQRTSGRSYVNEQFF	TGTGCCAGCAGCACCCAGCGGACTAGCGGGAGGTCGTACGTCAATGAGCAGTTCTTC
.	TRBV10-3	TRBJ2-3	.	CAIGTAGSTDTQYF	TGTGCCATCGGAACGGCGGGAAGCACAGATACGCAGTATTTT
.	TRBV20-1	TRBJ2-2	TRBD1	CSAIKDRGAGELFF	TGCAGTGCTATCAAGGACAGGGGTGCCGGGGAGCTGTTTTTT
few	TRBV7-2	TRBJ2-5	.	CASSSQTEIQETQYF	TGTGCCAGCAGCTCCCAGACAGAGATCCAAGAGACCCAGTACTTC
.	TRBV9	TRBJ2-5	TRBD2	CASSAQTLAGGQETQYF	TGTGCCAGCAGCGCCCAAACTCTGGCGGGGGGCCAAGAGACCCAGTACTTC
.	TRBV20-1	TRBJ2-1	.	CSPAAGNYNEQFF	TGCAGCCCGGCGGCAGGGAACTACAATGAGCAGTTCTTC
.	TRBV15	TRBJ2-1	.	CTTSRDERGAGDNEQFF	TGTACCACCAGCAGAGATGAGAGGGGGGCGGGGGACAATGAGCAGTTCTTC
many	TRBV29-1	TRBJ2-4	TRBD1	CSAQLQGEIAKNIQYF	TGCAGCGCCCAACTACAGGGGGAGATAGCCAAAAACATTCAGTACTTC
.	TRBV20-1	TRBJ2-1	TRBD2	CSAMLPAGSLGDEQFF	TGCAGTGCTATGCTCCCAGCGGGAAGTTTGGGCGATGAGCAGTTCTTC
few	TRBV12-3/TRBV12-4	TRBJ1-2	.	CASSFRRPYGYTF	TGTGCCAGCAGTTTCAGGCGGCCCTATGGCTACACCTTC
few	TRBV5-6	TRBJ2-7	.	CASSRKFRASYEQYF	TGTGCCAGCAGCCGTAAATTCCGGGCCTCATACGAGCAGTACTTC
few	TRBV9	TRBJ2-3	.	CASSVGTGRGTQYF	TGTGCCAGCAGCGTTGGAACAGGCCGGGGTACGCAGTATTTT
.	TRBV5-1	TRBJ1-4	.	CASSQFGGTNEKLFF	TGCGCCAGCAGCCAATTCGGGGGAACTAATGAAAAACTGTTTTTT
.	TRBV4-3	TRBJ2-3	.	CASSQDFRGADTQYF	TGCGCCAGCAGCCAAGACTTCAGGGGCGCAGATACGCAGTATTTT
.	TRBV6-5	TRBJ2-2	.	CASSYSLANTGELFF	TGTGCCAGCAGTTATAGTCTAGCCAACACCGGGGAGCTGTTTTTT
.	TRBV6-2/TRBV6-3	TRBJ1-6	.	CASSTGGRPLHF	TGTGCCAGCAGCACTGGGGGGAGGCCCCTCCACTTT
.	TRBV29-1	TRBJ1-4	.	CSVFGGDEKLFF	TGCAGCGTTTTTGGGGGGGATGAAAAACTGTTTTTT
few	TRBV7-9	TRBJ2-7	TRBD1	CASSSTRDSNHEQYF	TGTGCCAGCAGCTCCACCCGGGACAGTAACCACGAGCAGTACTTC
few	TRBV5-6	TRBJ2-5	.	CASSLRQLETQYF	TGTGCCAGCAGCTTACGGCAGTTGGAGACCCAGTACTTC
.	TRBV27	TRBJ2-1	TRBD2	CASTLAGGAGNEQFF	TGTGCCAGTACGCTAGCGGGGGGTGCAGGGAATGAGCAGTTCTTC
.	TRBV20-1	TRBJ1-3	TRBD1	CSARDRGNTIYF	TGCAGTGCCCGGGACAGGGGAAACACCATATATTTT
few	TRBV12-3/TRBV12-4	TRBJ1-5	.	CASNGQGSNQPQHF	TGTGCCAGCAATGGGCAGGGGAGCAATCAGCCCCAGCATTTT
once	TRBV27	TRBJ1-4	.	CASSFQGGEKLFF	TGTGCCAGCAGTTTTCAGGGTGGTGAAAAACTGTTTTTT
.	TRBV29-1	TRBJ2-5	.	CSVGGFETQYF	TGCAGCGTTGGAGGCTTCGAGACCCAGTACTTC
few	TRBV6-2/TRBV6-3	TRBJ2-5	.	CASSSTGTPQETQYF	TGTGCCAGCAGTTCCACCGGGACACCCCAAGAGACCCAGTACTTC
once	TRBV12-3/TRBV12-4	TRBJ2-5	.	CASSPQAEQETQYF	TGTGCCAGCAGTCCCCAAGCGGAGCAAGAGACCCAGTACTTC
few	TRBV6-2/TRBV6-3	TRBJ1-4	.	CASLDPNEKLFF	TGTGCCAGCCTGGATCCTAATGAAAAACTGTTTTTT
few	TRBV6-1	TRBJ1-5	.	CASSERVYSNQPQHF	TGTGCCAGCAGTGAAAGGGTCTATAGCAATCAGCCCCAGCATTTT
few	TRBV7-2	TRBJ2-7	.	CASSLGVGLAPYEQYF	TGTGCCAGCAGCTTGGGGGTGGGGCTAGCCCCCTACGAGCAGTACTTC
few	TRBV4-3	TRBJ1-4	TRBD1	CASSQGQEATNEKLFF	TGCGCCAGCAGCCAGGGACAGGAAGCAACTAATGAAAAACTGTTTTTT
few	TRBV20-1	TRBJ2-1	.	CSARLLDRDWTSVGNEQFF	TGCAGTGCTAGACTCTTGGACAGGGATTGGACTAGCGTTGGCAATGAGCAGTTCTTC
few	TRBV9	TRBJ1-6	.	CASSVKEGNSPLHF	TGTGCCAGCAGCGTTAAGGAGGGTAATTCACCCCTCCACTTT
few	TRBV28	TRBJ1-5	.	CASRPQGVFGGGGNQPQHF	TGTGCCAGCAGACCACAAGGGGTTTTCGGGGGAGGAGGCAATCAGCCCCAGCATTTT
.	TRBV14	TRBJ2-5	TRBD2	CASSQGLAETQHF	TGTGCCAGCAGCCAGGGACTAGCGGAGACCCAGCACTTC
few	TRBV4-1	TRBJ2-7	TRBD2	CASSQVPERGSYEQYF	TGCGCCAGCAGCCAAGTTCCAGAGCGGGGTTCCTACGAGCAGTACTTC
.	TRBV25-1	TRBJ1-4	.	CASSEYAGVIGEKLFF	TGTGCCAGCAGTGAGTACGCAGGGGTTATAGGTGAAAAACTGTTTTTT
.	TRBV13	TRBJ2-5	TRBD2	CASSSKTSGPQETQYF	TGTGCCAGCAGCTCAAAGACTAGCGGTCCCCAAGAGACCCAGTACTTC
few	TRBV4-2	TRBJ1-2	TRBD1	CASSSRDRGNGYTF	TGTGCCAGCAGCTCCCGGGACAGGGGAAATGGCTACACCTTC
.	TRBV12-3/TRBV12-4	TRBJ2-5	.	CASSPIQGLQETQYF	TGTGCCAGCAGCCCAATACAGGGTTTACAAGAGACCCAGTACTTC
few	TRBV7-2	TRBJ2-4	.	CASSLSKLSLAKNIQYF	TGTGCCAGCAGCTTATCTAAACTATCACTAGCCAAAAACATTCAGTACTTC
.	TRBV4-3	TRBJ1-3	.	CASSQYRVSGNTIYF	TGCGCCAGCAGCCAGTACAGGGTCTCTGGAAACACCATATATTTT
many	TRBV9	TRBJ2-6	.	CASSVRGSGANVLTF	TGTGCCAGCAGCGTCAGGGGCTCTGGGGCCAACGTCCTGACTTTC
.	TRBV18	TRBJ2-4	TRBD1	CASSPAGTGATAAKNIQYF	TGTGCCAGCTCACCAGCCGGGACAGGGGCCACCGCAGCCAAAAACATTCAGTACTTC